This T cell receptor beta chain was observed in a study of early T cells in non-severe SARS-CoV-2 infection. Tagging with unique molecular identifiers was applied to individual cDNA molecules. TCRdb used MiXCR to reprocess the 5' RACE reads, holding one entry per CDR3 protein. The table records tens of thousands of distinct CDR3 sequences, roughly a sixth of them present only once. This clonotype was observed a few times. Per germline, CDR1 KGHSH and CDR2 LQKENI. V was cut by 3 bases and J by 3 bases, with 9 bases left in between. This CDR3 has 13 residues. Sequenced sample: whole blood. The rearrangement uses TRBV18 and TRBJ2-7; D may be TRBD1 or TRBD2 (5 bases each). This receptor was identified in an adult who was a healthcare worker with PCR-confirmed SARS-CoV-2 infection or an uninfected control (not recorded which). The CDR3 spells CASSPGTHYEQYF. CDR3 in DNA: TGTGCCAGCTCACCCGGGACCCACTACGAGCAGTACTTC.